This T cell receptor (beta chain) was sequenced during a study of cytomegalovirus exposure and HLA in healthy donors (dated by TCRdb to about 2017). For the wider study: In an earlier analysis of under 600 of the donors, 250 to 350 Gb of sequence data and 90 million to 120 million unique TCR beta sequences from 150 million to 200 million T cells were reported. An earlier analysis of several hundred of the donors applied high-throughput TCR beta sequencing to assess whether each TCR beta V gene segment acted as functional or pseudogenic. Typing coverage varied by locus: about 620-640 donors for A, B, C, DRB1 and DQB1; roughly 500 for DQA1; about 570 for DPA1; fewer than 480 for DPB1. HLA typing included class I and class II loci at four-digit resolution. Among about 410 genotyped donors of the cohort, an average of about 220,000 unique TCR beta nucleotide sequences was sequenced per donor, of which roughly 17% were non-productive. The study was designed to test whether signatures of past pathogen exposure could be identified by cataloging public T cell receptors. Roughly 310 gigabases of sequencing data and tens of millions of unique TCR sequences were included in an early release covering several hundred HLA-typed donors. Roughly five DR-DQ haplotypes were handled as single units for association and clustering because linkage in the cohort was strong. A later genetic analysis took genome-wide SNP genotypes for about 65% of the 666 donors and used that subset as a discovery cohort. A later analysis re-analyzed previously published TCR beta repertoires from roughly 630 donors and added high-resolution HLA genotyping to study TCR occurrence patterns. Along with the approximately 650-subject first cohort, a separate validation cohort of more than 90 different subjects was used. Of the 350 to 400 genotyped donors, 65% to 90% fell in the genetic ancestry cluster associated with self-reported Caucasian donors. In the later analysis, no new phenotypic data were used to find candidate immune exposures; instead, reliance was placed on TCR beta sequences and their occurrence across donors. Donor age, sex, ethnicity and CMV serostatus were collected together with the repertoire data. To predict cytomegalovirus infection status, the study brought together high-throughput TCR immunosequencing, statistical association of individual TCRs with disease status, and machine learning. Using immunosequencing, the study profiled T cell repertoires from fewer than 850 subjects and related those repertoires to cytomegalovirus serostatus. All discovery cohort repertoires had been generated using a single sequencing platform.

Results and caveats for the whole study, not just this receptor: Roughly uniform sequencing depth across donors was assumed in presence/absence analyses, although this assumption may not hold. An association between a missense DCLRE1C variant and V-gene and J-gene trimming of TCR beta chains was found in a later genetic analysis and replicated in an independent cohort. Because counts were too low, about 18 rarely observed V segments, including chromosome 9 orphons, were left out of the earlier analysis of a few hundred of the donors. According to a later analysis, TCR association rates differed among HLA loci, with DRB1 alleles showing the most associated TCRs and HLA-C alleles showing the fewest. According to a later analysis, most CMV-associated TCR beta chains appeared to be HLA-restricted, and the HLA associations seemed to be driven largely by CMV exposure. For the cohort, immune exposure information was limited to CMV serostatus. A further reported finding was that TCR beta sequences accurately predicted the HLA-A and HLA-B alleles for most subjects in the first cohort. In a later genetic analysis, fewer N-insertions in productive TCRs were reported among donors in an Asian-associated ancestry cluster than the roughly 710-donor mean. At a false discovery rate of 0.05, a later analysis linked 15,000 to 20,000 TCR beta sequences to specific HLA alleles. In a later analysis, several top co-occurrence clusters were reported to appear linked to parvovirus B19, influenza, CMV and Epstein-Barr virus. Broadly in line with IMGT annotations, most TCR beta V segments showed up in productive rearrangements about 90% or about 30% of the time in an earlier analysis of roughly 590 of the donors. Linkage disequilibrium might explain the correlated functional status among segregating V segments, but an unknown experimental factor could not be ruled out. Most TCR sequences were observed very rarely across donors, whereas some public TCRs were present in many individuals. HLA typing was unavailable for some donors at each locus, so association tests used only the typed subset. This cohort had only TCR beta chains sequenced, and the lack of alpha or paired-chain data limited which features could be detected. In the study, 150 to 200 TCR beta chains were listed as associated with cytomegalovirus. A few of the identified cytomegalovirus-associated TCR beta chains were confirmed in vitro to be specific for cytomegalovirus antigens. Cytomegalovirus status was reported to be diagnosed by the classifier with high specificity and sensitivity in both the original and validation cohorts. Assigning TCR associations to individual alleles was difficult when HLA alleles, especially DR and DQ, strongly co-occurred. It was suggested by the authors that the approach could potentially be generalized to other disease states and immunological phenotypes. A cluster of highly shared sequence variants was judged likely to represent a technical artifact of the sequencing pipeline. A later analysis found that HLA-associated TCR beta chains were more clonally expanded and had lower generation probabilities than equally common non-associated chains.

Turning to this clone: This clone's antigen is unknown. Base qualities are missing; no much larger clone stands one base away.

Library preparation used the immunoSEQ multiplex PCR assay. For the multiplex PCR, a mixture combining 60 forward primers for TCR Vbeta segments and 13 reverse primers for TCR Jbeta segments was used. A multiplex PCR assay on genomic DNA amplified the CDR3 region of rearranged TCR beta genes. Amplified TCR beta libraries were sequenced as 87-base-pair reads on the Illumina HiSeq System. On the study's bioinformatics: A later analysis tallied tens of millions of unique TCR beta chains across the 666 repertoires, and about 12 million of those chains were shared by two or more donors. Raw reads were error-corrected and collapsed into unique sequences by a nearest-neighbor algorithm in which closely related sequences were merged to remove PCR and sequencing errors. To assign V, D and J gene segments, CDR3 sequences were aligned to IMGT reference sequences. For a sequence to be retained, at least a six-nucleotide match to both a V gene segment and a J gene segment was required. Rearrangements were classified as productive when the CDR3 lacked stop codons and remained in frame with V and J, and all other rearrangements were classified as non-productive. Following IMGT convention, CDR3 was defined as the stretch from the second conserved V-encoded cysteine to the conserved J-encoded phenylalanine. The earlier analysis of about 610 of the donors excluded any sequence lacking an unambiguous match to a single V gene segment. An earlier analysis of several hundred of the donors called V segments functional above 56.7% productive rearrangements and segregating when the between-donor standard deviation exceeded 5%. A statistical classification framework was developed to diagnose cytomegalovirus status using the catalog of TCR beta chain sequences. A later analysis assigned V and J genes by comparing TCR nucleotide sequences with IMGT/GENE-DB human TR gene sequences. Using the TCRdist pipeline, a later analysis assigned CDR3 sequences along with most-parsimonious VDJ recombination scenarios. In a later analysis, each TCR beta chain was defined by its CDR3 amino acid sequence together with its V-gene family, and reads lacking a unique V-gene family were excluded. In a later analysis, 450 to 600 highly shared, low-generation-probability nucleotide sequences were removed to address suspected cross-contamination and a sequencing artifact. For each public chain, a later analysis derived a clonal expansion index from normalized ranks of inferred template counts within each repertoire. In a later analysis, generation probabilities were computed with a VDJ recombination model fitted to out-of-frame rearrangements, and the resulting probabilities were checked against IGoR. A later analysis scored TCR-TCR, TCR-HLA and TCR-CMV co-occurrence with hypergeometric tests, applying a repertoire-size bias correction to TCR pairs. In a later analysis, false discovery rates were estimated by permuting HLA or CMV assignments 20 times. A later analysis grouped co-occurring TCRs with DBSCAN, adding TCRdist sequence similarity when clustering within HLA-allele-positive subsets. Co-occurrence clustering excluded repertoires with fewer than 30,000 or more than 120,000 public chains, plus five with anomalous nucleotide sharing. What TCRdb holds here is the immuneACCESS table cut down to in-frame rearrangements. Part of the clones is not present; checked against another copy, under half of the missing clones reflect an unresolved V gene, and the others are unexplained. V and J calls and clone size come straight from that table; D and trimming were deduced from the DNA. Present in this sample are roughly 150,000 clones, under 90% of which were seen just once. Of the sample, almost 2.5% is held by the ten largest clones.

In total, just over 650 healthy bone marrow donors made up the cohort. At the time of sampling, all cohort members were nominally healthy, though unrecorded immune exposures were likely present. The donor tested CMV seronegative and was one of the 352 seronegative cohort members. A peripheral blood sample was collected from each donor, and TCR beta sequencing was performed on peripheral blood mononuclear cells. Genomic DNA was extracted from the blood cell samples with the Qiagen DNeasy Blood Extraction Kit. The clonotype comes from a boy aged 2 to 10 in good health and CMV-seronegative. The sequencing sample was made of PBMCs.

For the CDR3, the sequence is CASSGGYTDTQYF. DNA sequence: TGTGCCAGTAGCGGGGGCTACACAGATACGCAGTATTTT. The chain links TRBV6-6 with TRBJ2-3, and 9 junction bases match TRBD2. Via the germline V gene (reference sequence), CDR1 is MNHNY and CDR2 SVGAGI. The CDR3 starts with the cysteine, ends with the phenylalanine, and has 13 residues. The read is trimmed to its CDR3 DNA, 39 bases read in frame from base 1. Relative to germline, V is missing 9 bases and J is missing 2 bases, with 3 bases of the junction outside any gene match.